The present T cell receptor beta chain was sequenced within a study of response to subunit inactivated influenza vaccine. V lost 5 bases and J lost 4, with 15 bases in between. CDR1 SGHAT and CDR2 FQNNGV come from the germline V gene. CDR3 length: 15 residues. TCRdb processed the RT-PCR reads anew with MiXCR; each CDR3 protein has one entry. The table includes hundreds of thousands of distinct CDR3 sequences, approximately 13% detected once. The V call is TRBV11-2, the J call TRBJ2-1, with D possibly matching TRBD1 (6 bases). The sequences come from PBMCs from blood, collected about 14 days before vaccination. This clonotype was obtained from a man in his fifties who received an inactivated influenza vaccine. The CDR3 coding sequence is TGTGCCAGCAGCGCGCTGGGGGCCCAGTACAATGAGCAGTTCTTC. Amino acid sequence: CASSALGAQYNEQFF.